The T cell receptor beta chain under discussion was sequenced for a study of shared clonotypes between healthy human individuals. The V gene lost 2 bases and the J gene lost 2 bases, with 10 bases spanning the gap. Germline loops: CDR1 MGHRA, CDR2 YSYEKL. The CDR3 loop spans 14 amino acids. The protocol was immunoSEQ multiplex PCR, while the TCRdb copy is restricted to in-frame clones and leaves out a portion. The sample contains a few million clones, approximately 95% of which appear only once. The donors were all Caucasian adults (living in Nashville, Tennessee). The source is a man in his late teens or twenties in good health. Some clones in this sample may be carry-over from other donors' samples. The chain is built from TRBV4-1 and TRBJ2-7; maybe TRBD1 (5 bases). Sequencing input: naive CD4+ T cells from PBMCs. Documented subset: CD45RA+ positively selected. The chain's CDR3 is CASSQQQGTYEQYF. As DNA, the CDR3 is TGCGCCAGCAGCCAACAGCAGGGAACCTACGAGCAGTACTTC.